This TCR beta chain was sequenced during a study of control samples from healthy donors and cancer patients. The method was immunoSEQ multiplex PCR; TCRdb's version includes in-frame clones alone and lacks a portion of them. The repertoire has approximately 210,000 clones, around 93% of them found once; the top ten carry about 1.7%. Trimming pared 5 bases from V and 6 bases from J, leaving 11 bases between. The CDR3 extends over 13 amino acids. This TCR was recovered from a man aged 25 to 45 in good health. What was sequenced was blood. The chain uses TRBV12-3 or TRBV12-4 and TRBJ2-1; no clear D. CDR3 DNA: TGTGCCAGCAGTATTAATTTTCTCAATGAGCAGTTCTTC. Its translation: CASSINFLNEQFF.